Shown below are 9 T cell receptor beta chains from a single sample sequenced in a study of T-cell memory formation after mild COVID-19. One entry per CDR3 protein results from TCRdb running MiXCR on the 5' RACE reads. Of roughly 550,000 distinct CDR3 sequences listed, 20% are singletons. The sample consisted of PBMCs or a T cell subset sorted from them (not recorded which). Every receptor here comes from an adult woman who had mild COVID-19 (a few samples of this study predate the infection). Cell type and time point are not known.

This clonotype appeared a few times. The CDR3 protein is CASSPRTEHNEQFF. In DNA, the CDR3 is TGTGCCAGCTCACCACGGACAGAACACAATGAGCAGTTCTTC. The chain couples TRBV18 to TRBJ2-1, with a weak D call TRBD1 (6 bases). V was clipped by 1 base and J by 5 bases, with 9 bases between them. The germline V gene encodes CDR1 KGHSH and CDR2 LQKENI. The CDR3 runs to 14 residues.

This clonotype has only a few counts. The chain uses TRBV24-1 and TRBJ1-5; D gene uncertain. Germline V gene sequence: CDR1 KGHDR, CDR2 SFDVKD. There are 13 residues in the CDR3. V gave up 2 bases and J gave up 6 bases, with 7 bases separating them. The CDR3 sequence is CATSDYSVQPQHF. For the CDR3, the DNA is TGTGCCACCAGTGATTATTCAGTTCAGCCCCAGCATTTT.

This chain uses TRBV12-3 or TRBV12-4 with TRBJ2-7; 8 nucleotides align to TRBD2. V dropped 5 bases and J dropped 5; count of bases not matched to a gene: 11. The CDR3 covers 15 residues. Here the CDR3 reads CASSPYTGGPDEQYF. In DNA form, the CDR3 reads TGTGCCAGCAGTCCCTACACGGGAGGGCCTGACGAGCAGTACTTC.

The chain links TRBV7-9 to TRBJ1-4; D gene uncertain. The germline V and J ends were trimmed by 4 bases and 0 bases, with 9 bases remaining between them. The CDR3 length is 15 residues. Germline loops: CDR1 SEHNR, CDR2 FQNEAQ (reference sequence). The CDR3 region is CASSSWTSTNEKLFF. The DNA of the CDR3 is TGTGCCAGCAGCTCGTGGACCTCAACTAATGAAAAACTGTTTTTT.

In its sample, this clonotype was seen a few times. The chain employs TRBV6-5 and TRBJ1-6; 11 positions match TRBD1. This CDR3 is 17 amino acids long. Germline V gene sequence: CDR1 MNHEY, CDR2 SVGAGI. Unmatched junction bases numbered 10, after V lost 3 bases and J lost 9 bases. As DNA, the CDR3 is TGTGCCAGCAGTTATTCCGGGACAGGGGGGCTCGGTTCACCCCTCCACTTT. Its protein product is CASSYSGTGGLGSPLHF.

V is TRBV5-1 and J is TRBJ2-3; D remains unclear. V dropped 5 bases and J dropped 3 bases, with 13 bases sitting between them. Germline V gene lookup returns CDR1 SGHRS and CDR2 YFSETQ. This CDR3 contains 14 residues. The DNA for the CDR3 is TGCGCCAGCAGGGACGGACGATCAACAGATACGCAGTATTTT. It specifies CASRDGRSTDTQYF.

CDR3 sequence reads: CASSQSRTGFTEAFF. CDR3 nucleotides: TGTGCCAGCAGCCAATCCCGGACAGGTTTCACTGAAGCTTTCTTT. The chain couples TRBV16 to TRBJ1-1; 7 bases match TRBD1. The germline V gene has CDR1 KGHSY and CDR2 FQNENV. The CDR3 consists of 15 residues. V gave up 0 bases and J gave up 4 bases; unmatched junction bases: 5.

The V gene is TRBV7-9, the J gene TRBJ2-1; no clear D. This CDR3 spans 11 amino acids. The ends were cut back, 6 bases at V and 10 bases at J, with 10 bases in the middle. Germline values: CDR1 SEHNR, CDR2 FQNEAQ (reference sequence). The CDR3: CASSSDREQFF. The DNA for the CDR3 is TGTGCCAGCAGTTCAGACCGGGAGCAGTTCTTC. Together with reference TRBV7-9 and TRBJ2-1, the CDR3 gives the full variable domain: DTGVSQNPRHKITKRGQNVTFRCDPISEHNRLYWYRQTLGQGPEFLTYFQNEAQLEKSRLLSDRFSAERPKGSFSTLEIQRTEQGDSAMYLCASSSDREQFFGPGTRLTVL.

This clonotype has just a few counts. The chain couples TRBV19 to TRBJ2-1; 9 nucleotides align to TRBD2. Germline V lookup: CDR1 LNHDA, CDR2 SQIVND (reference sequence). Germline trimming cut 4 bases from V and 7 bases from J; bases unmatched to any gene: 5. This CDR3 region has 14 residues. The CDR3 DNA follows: TGTGCCAGTAGTACGGCGGGGGGGCCGAATGAGCAGTTCTTC. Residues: CASSTAGGPNEQFF.